These 7 T cell receptor beta chains were all obtained from the same sample, sequenced in a study of blood T cell repertoires in COVID-19 (dated by TCRdb to the early 2020s). The method was the immunoSEQ multiplex PCR assay. The clones in this table, taken by TCRdb from immuneACCESS, are in-frame only. Not every clone is retained; where verified, under half of the shortfall comes from an unresolved V gene, and the cause of the rest is unknown. For this sample the table gives more than 95,000 clones, of which approximately 82% were detected only once. About 3.8% of the sample is taken by the ten largest. Sequencing was carried out using peripheral blood. All receptors derive from a woman in her 50s with acute or convalescent COVID-19.

The V call is TRBV15, the J call TRBJ1-5, with D unclear. The germline gives CDR1 LNHNV, CDR2 YYDKDF (reference sequence). The CDR3 contains 15 residues. The germline V and J ends were trimmed by 0 bases and 0 bases, with 6 bases remaining between them. The CDR3 nucleotides are TGTGCCACCAGCAGAGACAGAAATAGCAATCAGCCCCAGCATTTT. Its protein product is CATSRDRNSNQPQHF.

The rearrangement joins TRBV5-4 to TRBJ2-7; D not certain. V shed 0 bases and J shed 2 bases, with 9 bases lying between them. The CDR3 is 14 amino acids. Germline CDR1 reads SGHNT; CDR2 reads YYREEE (reference sequence). The CDR3 region is CASSLGLGPYEQYF. The CDR3 DNA is TGTGCCAGCAGCTTGGGTCTAGGCCCCTACGAGCAGTACTTC. Combining the CDR3 with reference TRBV5-4 and TRBJ2-7 gives the whole variable domain ETGVTQSPTHLIKTRGQQVTLRCSSQSGHNTVSWYQQALGQGPQFIFQYYREEENGRGNFPPRFSGLQFPNYSSELNVNALELDDSALYLCASSLGLGPYEQYFGPGTRLTVT.

The sample holds a few counts of this clone. The chain couples TRBV28 to TRBJ2-1, with 12 bases lining up with TRBD2. CDR3 size: 14 residues. Germline trimming cut 6 bases from V and 9 bases from J; bases unmatched to any gene: 6. CDR1 is MDHEN and CDR2 is SYDVKM in the germline V gene. In DNA, the CDR3 is TGTGCCAGCAGACCTAGCGGGAGGGCCTTTGAGCAGTTCTTC. Protein product: CASRPSGRAFEQFF.

The CDR3 sequence: CAISEGERQPYGYTF. In DNA, the CDR3 is TGTGCCATCAGTGAAGGGGAACGACAGCCCTATGGCTACACCTTC. The chain is built from TRBV10-3 and TRBJ1-2; perhaps TRBD1 as D (5 bases). The CDR3 loop spans 15 amino acids. Germline lookup yields CDR1 ENHRY and CDR2 SYGVKD. Trimming removed 3 bases at V and 4 bases at J, with 15 bases between.

The V and J genes are TRBV6-6 and TRBJ1-4; D not resolved. The CDR3 consists of 15 residues. V lost 5 bases, J lost 0 bases, and 10 bases lay in between. Germline V CDR1 and CDR2: MNHNY, SVGAGI (reference sequence). The CDR3 is CASSPRGATNEKLFF. Here the CDR3 DNA reads TGTGCCAGCAGTCCCCGCGGTGCAACTAATGAAAAACTGTTTTTT.

This rearrangement joins TRBV4-1 to TRBJ2-5, with TRBD2 matching 11 bases. Germline CDR1 MGHRA, CDR2 YSYEKL. This CDR3 comprises 13 residues. CDR3 in amino acids: CWGTSGLQETQYF. CDR3 DNA: TGCTGGGGGACTAGCGGTCTCCAAGAGACCCAGTACTTC.

The V call is TRBV6-5, the J call TRBJ2-3; D possibly corresponds to TRBD2 (6 bases). Trimming removed 6 bases from V and 5 bases from J, with 15 bases in between. Germline CDR1 and CDR2: MNHEY and SVGAGI. This CDR3 region has 14 residues. CDR3 amino acids: CASRNPGVQDTQYF. The DNA for the CDR3 is TGTGCCAGCAGAAATCCGGGGGTCCAAGATACGCAGTATTTT.